The text below deals with one TCR beta chain. Its antigen is not identified. This entry is derived from a study of T cell responses to AZD1222 COVID-19 vaccine. Study details: Pooling of second doses given at about 4 or about 12 weeks was done. Regarding the study as a whole: Increased Spike-specific TCR breadth and depth were observed after two AZD1222 doses.

V was clipped by 4 bases and J by 1 base; unmatched bases: 2. The CDR3 spans 14 residues. CDR1 is SGHRS, CDR2 YFSETQ, per germline. Sequencing used immunoSEQ multiplex PCR; TCRdb keeps in-frame clones, though not all of them. The repertoire consists of 68,000 or so clones, with around 80% occurring once and the leading ten covering about 12%. The receptor was isolated from an adult in good health. This specimen was peripheral blood, taken on day 0 of AZD1222 vaccination. V gene TRBV5-1 combines with J gene TRBJ1-1; TRBD1 aligns across 9 bases. CDR3 region: CASSADRGNTEAFF. In DNA, the CDR3 is TGCGCCAGCAGCGCGGACAGGGGGAACACTGAAGCTTTCTTT.